This TCR beta chain stems from a study of cytomegalovirus exposure and HLA in healthy donors. The wider study: Caucasian-associated ancestry cluster membership applied to about four fifths of under 450 genotyped donors.

V was cut by 5 bases and J by 0 bases, with 14 bases left in between. CDR1 and CDR2 from the germline V gene are SEHNR and FQNEAQ (reference sequence). CDR3 size: 15 residues. Researchers ran the PCR with 60 Vbeta and 13 Jbeta primers. Sequencing was performed with immunoSEQ multiplex PCR; in TCRdb, only in-frame clones are kept and a portion is missing. The repertoire holds more than 110,000 clones, with roughly three quarters as singletons. The V and J genes are TRBV7-9 and TRBJ2-7; D gene unclear. The receptor comes from a young man in good health and CMV-seronegative. Material: PBMCs. Here the CDR3 DNA reads TGTGCCAGCAGCCTAGGGTCCCTGAGCTCCTACGAGCAGTACTTC. This encodes CASSLGSLSSYEQYF.